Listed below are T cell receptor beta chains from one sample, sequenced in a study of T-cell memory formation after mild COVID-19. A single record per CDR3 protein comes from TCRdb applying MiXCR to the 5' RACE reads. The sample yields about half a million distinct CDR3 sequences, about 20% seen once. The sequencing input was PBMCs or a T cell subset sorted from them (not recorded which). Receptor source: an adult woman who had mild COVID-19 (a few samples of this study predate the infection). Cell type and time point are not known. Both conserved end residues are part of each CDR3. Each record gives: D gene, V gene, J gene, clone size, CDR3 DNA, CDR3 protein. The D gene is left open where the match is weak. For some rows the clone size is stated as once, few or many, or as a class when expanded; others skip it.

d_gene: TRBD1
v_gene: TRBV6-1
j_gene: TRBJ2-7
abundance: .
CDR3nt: TGTGCCAGCAGTGAAGCGCCGGGACAGGGTGTCCACGAGCAGTACTTC
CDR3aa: CASSEAPGQGVHEQYF

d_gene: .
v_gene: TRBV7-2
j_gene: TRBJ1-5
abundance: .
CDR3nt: TGTGCCAGCAGCTTAGCGTTTGCAGGGGGCAATCAGCCCCAGCATTTT
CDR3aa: CASSLAFAGGNQPQHF

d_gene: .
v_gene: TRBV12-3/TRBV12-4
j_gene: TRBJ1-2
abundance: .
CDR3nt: TGTGCCAGCAGTTTCCTGACAGGTTATTCGTGGGGCTACACCTTC
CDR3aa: CASSFLTGYSWGYTF

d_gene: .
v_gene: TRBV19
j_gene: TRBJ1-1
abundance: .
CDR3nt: TGTGCCAGTAGTCGGGGCACTTCCTCCGGGGATGAAGCTTTCTTT
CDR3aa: CASSRGTSSGDEAFF

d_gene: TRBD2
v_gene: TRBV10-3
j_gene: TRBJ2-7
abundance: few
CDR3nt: TGTGCCATCAGTGGCCCATCCGGGACTAGCTACTCGGAGCAGTACTTC
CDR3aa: CAISGPSGTSYSEQYF

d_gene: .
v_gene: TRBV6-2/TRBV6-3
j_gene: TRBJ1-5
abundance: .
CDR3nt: TGTGCCAGCAGTATTGGGACTTTCGGGCCCCAGCATTTT
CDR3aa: CASSIGTFGPQHF

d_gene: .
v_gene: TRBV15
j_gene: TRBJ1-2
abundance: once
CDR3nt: TGTGCCACCAGCAGAGATTATGGTTCTAACTATGGCTACACCTTC
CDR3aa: CATSRDYGSNYGYTF

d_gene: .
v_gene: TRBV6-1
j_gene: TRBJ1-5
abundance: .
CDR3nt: TGTGCCACCCGCGAGATCAATAGCAATCAGCCCCAGCATTTT
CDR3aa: CATREINSNQPQHF

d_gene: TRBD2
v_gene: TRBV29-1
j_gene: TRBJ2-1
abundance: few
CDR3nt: TGCAGCGTTGAAACGGGGGGGGTCTACAATGAGCAGTTCTTC
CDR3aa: CSVETGGVYNEQFF

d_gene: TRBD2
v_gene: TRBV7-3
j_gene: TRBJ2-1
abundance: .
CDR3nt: TGTGCCAGCAGCCCAGCGGGGGCGGGCGGTGAGCAGTTCTTC
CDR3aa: CASSPAGAGGEQFF

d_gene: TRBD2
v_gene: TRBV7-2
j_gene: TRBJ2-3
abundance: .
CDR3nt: TGTGCCAGCAGCTGGTTAGCGGGAGGGCTAACAGATACGCAGTATTTT
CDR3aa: CASSWLAGGLTDTQYF

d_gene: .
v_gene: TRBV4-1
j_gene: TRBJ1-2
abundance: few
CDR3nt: TGCGCCAGCCGGGAAGATCCGGCCCAGCTCGCTGGCTACACCTTC
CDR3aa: CASREDPAQLAGYTF

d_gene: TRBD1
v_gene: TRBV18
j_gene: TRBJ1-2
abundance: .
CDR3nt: TGTGCCAGCTCAGAAGACAGGGGTTTGGTCTATGGCTACACCTTC
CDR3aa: CASSEDRGLVYGYTF

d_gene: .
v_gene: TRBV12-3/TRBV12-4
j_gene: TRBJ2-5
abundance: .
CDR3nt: TGTGCCAGCAGTTCGGGGAACTTCGGAGAGACCCAGTACTTC
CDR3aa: CASSSGNFGETQYF

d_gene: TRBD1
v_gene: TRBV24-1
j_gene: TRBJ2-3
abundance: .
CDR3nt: TGTGCCACCAGTGATCCTCGGACAGGGAACACAGATACGCAGTATTTT
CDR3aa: CATSDPRTGNTDTQYF

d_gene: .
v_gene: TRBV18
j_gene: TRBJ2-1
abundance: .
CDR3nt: TGTGCCAGCTCACTCCAACCACCCGGGGCCTACAATGAGCAGTTCTTC
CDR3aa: CASSLQPPGAYNEQFF

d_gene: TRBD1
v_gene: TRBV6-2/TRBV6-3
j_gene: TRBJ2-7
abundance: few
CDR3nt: TGTGCCAGCGGACAGGGGGCAGGCGAGCAGTACTTC
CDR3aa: CASGQGAGEQYF